This T cell receptor beta chain appears in the sequencing data of a study of T cell repertoires in cytomegalovirus infection. TCRdb re-called the reads with MiXCR, one entry per CDR3 protein. The sample shows some 800,000 distinct CDR3 sequences, less than 35% of them seen only once. The CDR3 totals 13 residues. Trimming cost V 5 bases and J 4 bases, with 11 bases left between them. The germline CDR1 and CDR2 sequences are SGHAT and FQNNGV. Many counts were recorded for this clonotype. The antigen is not known. Study outcomes and limitations: The ex vivo response was dominated by HLA-C-restricted CMV-specific TCR beta clonotypes.

The TCR comes from a human donor in good health (CMV status not recorded). Some clones in this sample may be carry-over from other donors' samples. The chain employs TRBV11-2 and TRBJ1-2; perhaps TRBD1 as D (6 bases). Here the sequenced sample was cultured CD8+ T cells from PBMCs, taken from culture after CMV antigen stimulation. In nucleotides, the CDR3 is TGTGCCAGCAGCACCGGGACAAGCTATGGCTACACCTTC. Translated: CASSTGTSYGYTF.